These 11 T cell receptor beta chains share one sample of origin, sequenced in a study of human T cells and chemical hapten exposure (dated by TCRdb to the early 2020s). The library relied on RACE. Sequencing instrument: NextSeq 500. TCRdb redid the processing of the public reads, applying fastp at Q25 and MiXCR, and retained in-frame beta chains. Rows with one shared CDR3 protein collapse into an entry with the most common genes and DNA. A total of 50,000 to 60,000 distinct CDR3 sequences appear in this sample, 9.5% to 15% of them only once. In total, the top ten clones hold about 2.4% of the sample. Reading the label with the study, this specimen's time point is: patch test 3, about 24 weeks after DPC sensitization. The treatment or condition label of this sample denotes: therapeutic diphenylcyclopropenone sensitization with weekly scalp DPC. Material: whole blood, obtained in connection with sensitization to the hapten diphenylcyclopropenone (DPC). The receptors here all came from a man in his thirties or forties with alopecia areata. Some clones in this sample may be carry-over from other donors' samples.

This clonotype appeared a single time. The genes are TRBV11-1 and TRBJ2-7, with 10 bases aligning to TRBD1. The V gene end was trimmed by 4 bases and the J gene end by 3 bases; junction bases not matched to a gene: 6. The CDR3 has 15 amino acids. Germline V gene lookup returns CDR1 SGHAT and CDR2 FQDESV (reference sequence). CDR3 loop: CASSYGQGVYYEQYF. The DNA for the CDR3 is TGTGCCAGCAGCTACGGACAGGGGGTTTACTACGAGCAGTACTTC.

The sample holds a few counts of this clonotype. CDR3 region: CSVDKGGQGSEQFF. The CDR3 DNA reads as TGCAGCGTCGACAAGGGGGGACAGGGAAGTGAGCAGTTCTTC. The chain joins TRBV29-1 to TRBJ2-1, with 9 bases fitting TRBD1. The V gene's germline CDR1 is SQVTM and CDR2 ANQGSEA. V lost 6 bases and J lost 9; bases outside the gene matches: 12. The CDR3 length is 14 residues.

The genes are TRBV5-1 and TRBJ2-5; D gene ambiguous. The CDR3 is 14 amino acids. V shed 3 bases and J shed 0 bases, with 9 bases lying between them. Per the germline V gene, CDR1 is SGHRS and CDR2 is YFSETQ. CDR3 DNA sequence: TGCGCCAGCAGCTCATTCGACAACCAAGAGACCCAGTACTTC. Encoded protein: CASSSFDNQETQYF.

This clonotype was counted ten times or more. The J gene is TRBJ2-3, the V gene TRBV7-2, with D perhaps matching TRBD2 (6 bases). This CDR3 has 17 amino acids. In germline, CDR1 is SGHTA, CDR2 FQGNSA. V was pared by 3 bases and J by 6 bases, with 22 bases between. The CDR3: CASSLGLAGPHADTQYF. CDR3 nucleotides: TGTGCCAGCAGCTTGGGGCTGGCGGGACCTCACGCGGATACGCAGTATTTT.

This chain connects TRBV4-3 to TRBJ1-6; no clear D. The length of the CDR3 is 16 residues. V lost 0 bases, J lost 7 bases, and 13 bases lay in between. Germline V CDR1 and CDR2: LGHNA, YSLEER. DNA of the CDR3: TGCGCCAGCAGCCAAGATGGTAGGGAAGGGAATTCACCCCTCCACTTT. It yields the protein CASSQDGREGNSPLHF.

This clonotype was seen many times. The chain couples TRBV5-1 to TRBJ2-1, with D unclear. CDR1 and CDR2 from the germline V gene are SGHRS and YFSETQ. There are 12 residues in the CDR3. Trimming took off 8 bases at V and 0 bases at J, with 6 bases between the two ends. CDR3 amino acids: CASQDSYNEQFF. The DNA for the CDR3 is TGCGCCAGTCAGGACTCCTACAATGAGCAGTTCTTC. The variable domain in full, completed from reference TRBV5-1 and TRBJ2-1, reads KAGVTQTPRYLIKTRGQQVTLSCSPISGHRSVSWYQQTPGQGLQFLFEYFSETQRNKGNFPGRFSGRQFSNSRSEMNVSTLELGDSALYLCASQDSYNEQFFGPGTRLTVL.

This clonotype was detected ten times or more. V is TRBV6-5 and J is TRBJ1-2; maybe TRBD1 (6 bases). Germline-derived CDR1 and CDR2 are MNHEY and SVGAGI. V lost 6 bases and J 5 bases, leaving 16 bases between the germline ends. The CDR3 consists of 14 residues. The CDR3 is CASRPTGQFYGYTF. The CDR3 bases are TGTGCCAGCAGACCAACTGGACAGTTTTATGGCTACACCTTC.

This clonotype was counted between two and nine times. This chain connects TRBV7-9 to TRBJ1-1; tentative D call: TRBD1 (6 bases). Between the trimmed V and J ends, which lost 5 bases and 1 base, there was a span of 14 bases. This CDR3 is 15 amino acids long. Germline V CDR1 and CDR2: SEHNR, FQNEAQ (reference sequence). As DNA, the CDR3 is TGTGCCAGCAGCCCTGCAGGAGGGGGGAACACTGAAGCTTTCTTT. It is translated as CASSPAGGGNTEAFF.

The gene calls are TRBV29-1 and TRBJ1-6; D may be TRBD1 (5 bases). CDR1 is SQVTM and CDR2 is ANQGSEA in the germline V gene. V gave up 3 bases and J gave up 10 bases, with 13 bases separating them. This CDR3 comprises 13 residues. The CDR3 DNA reads TGCAGCGTTGATCTAGGGGATAGCTCACCCCTCCACTTT. It codes for CSVDLGDSSPLHF.

This clonotype was seen repeatedly, ten times or more. The chain uses TRBV7-2 and TRBJ2-2, with 8 bases aligning to TRBD1. Germline V gene sequence: CDR1 SGHTA, CDR2 FQGNSA. The CDR3 has 16 amino acids. V lost 5 bases and J lost 0; bases outside the gene matches: 5. The CDR3 coding sequence is TGTGCCAGCAGCCCCCAGGGGGCAGCGAACACCGGGGAGCTGTTTTTT. Protein: CASSPQGAANTGELFF. Variable domain in full (rest from reference TRBV7-2 and TRBJ2-2): GAGVSQSPSNKVTEKGKDVELRCDPISGHTALYWYRQSLGQGLEFLIYFQGNSAPDKSGLPSDRFSAERTGGSVSTLTIQRTQQEDSAVYLCASSPQGAANTGELFFGEGSRLTVL.

V usage is TRBV7-8 and J usage is TRBJ1-2, with 9 nucleotides matching TRBD1. The CDR3 is 14 amino acids. CDR1 is SGHVS and CDR2 is FQNEAQ in the germline V gene. V dropped 5 bases and J dropped 0; count of bases not matched to a gene: 1. CDR3 DNA sequence: TGTGCCAGCAGCGGGACAGGGACTAACTATGGCTACACCTTC. This codes for CASSGTGTNYGYTF.